The present T cell receptor beta chain was sequenced within a study of T-cell memory formation after mild COVID-19. Background on the study: TCR clusters were largely donor specific.

This clonotype occurred a few times. TCRdb processed the 5' RACE reads anew with MiXCR; each CDR3 protein has one entry. The sample has fewer than 350,000 distinct CDR3 sequences; around 8% are singletons. Looked up from germline, CDR1 is DFQATT and CDR2 is SNEGSKA (reference sequence). V lost 0 bases to trimming and J lost 5 bases; unmatched junction nucleotides: 14. CDR3 length: 19 amino acids. The chain joins TRBV20-1 to TRBJ2-2; 11 positions match TRBD2. The sequenced sample consisted of PBMCs or a T cell subset sorted from them (not recorded which). The TCR sequence derives from a man between 18 and 35 years old who had mild COVID-19 (a few samples of this study predate the infection). Cell type and time point are not known. CDR3 sequence (DNA): TGCAGTGCTAGAGAAACACTAGCGGGGGTCCTACGAGGAACCGGGGAGCTGTTTTTT. This translates into CSARETLAGVLRGTGELFF.